The following is a T cell receptor (beta chain) sequence with its context. Antigen unknown. What was sequenced were expressed TCRB transcripts, since all of the isolated RNA had been reverse transcribed. Here immunoSEQ multiplex PCR was the method, and the copy in TCRdb shows in-frame clones only, minus some. Of hundreds of thousands of clones in the sample, around 15% were seen once. Every donor provided one heparinised blood draw, which averaged approximately 100 mL. These data are taken from a study of beta chain features in type 1 diabetes. Study overall: The number of sorted cells examined across all samples was around 99 million. Study results and limitations: The VDJ junctions of type 1 diabetes patients carried fewer insertions and more deletions. Shortening that was moderate but significant affected the TCRB CDR3s of Type 1 diabetes patients in all four CD4+ subsets. Possible PCR preference for shorter templates applied equally to patients and controls.

Germline lookup yields CDR1 SGHNT and CDR2 YYREEE (reference sequence). The CDR3 is 14 residues long. The J segment lost 9 bases and the V segment lost 3 bases, leaving 12 bases of the junction unmatched. The receptor was derived from a man aged 18 to 30 with type 1 diabetes. The chain has TRBV5-4 and TRBJ2-7, with 7 bases fitting TRBD1. Material: naive CD4+ T cells from blood. CDR3 bases: TGTGCCAGCAGCTCGATTGAGGGGGCAGAGGGGCAGTACTTC. It is translated as CASSSIEGAEGQYF. The full variable domain, in which reference TRBV5-4 and TRBJ2-7 provide the parts outside the CDR3, is ETGVTQSPTHLIKTRGQQVTLRCSSQSGHNTVSWYQQALGQGPQFIFQYYREEENGRGNFPPRFSGLQFPNYSSELNVNALELDDSALYLCASSSIEGAEGQYFGPGTRLTVT.